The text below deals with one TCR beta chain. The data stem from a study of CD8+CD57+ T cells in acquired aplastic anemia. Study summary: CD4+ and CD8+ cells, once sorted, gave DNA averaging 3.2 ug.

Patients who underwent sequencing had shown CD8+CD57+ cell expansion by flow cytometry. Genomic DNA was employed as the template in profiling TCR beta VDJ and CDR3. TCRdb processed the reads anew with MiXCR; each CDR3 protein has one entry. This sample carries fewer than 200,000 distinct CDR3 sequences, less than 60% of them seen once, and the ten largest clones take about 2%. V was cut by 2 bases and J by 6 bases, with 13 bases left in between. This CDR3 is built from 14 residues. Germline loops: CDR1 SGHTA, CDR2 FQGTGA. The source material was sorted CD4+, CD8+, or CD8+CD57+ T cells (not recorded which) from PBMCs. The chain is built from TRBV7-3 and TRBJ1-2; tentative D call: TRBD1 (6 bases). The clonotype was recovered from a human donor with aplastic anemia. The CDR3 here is CASSLEAGEDGYTF. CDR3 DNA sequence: TGTGCCAGCAGCTTAGAAGCAGGGGAGGATGGCTACACCTTC.